This T cell receptor (beta chain) is drawn from a study of blood T cell repertoires in COVID-19. About the research overall: Acute-phase and convalescent COVID-19 samples originated in the United States, Italy and Spain.

Germline V gives CDR1 SGHTA, CDR2 FQGNSA. The CDR3 is 15 amino acids. The V gene end was trimmed by 5 bases and the J gene end by 8 bases; junction bases not matched to a gene: 10. Original handling: Estimates of nucleated cell counts were drawn from the amplification of reference gene primers. TCRdb keeps only in-frame clones here, not all; method: immunoSEQ multiplex PCR. V and J calls and clone size follow that table, whereas D and trimming were derived from the DNA. The sample yields around 260,000 clones, around nine tenths seen once. This TCR came from a woman in her seventies with COVID-19, enrolled during active disease. The rearrangement joins TRBV7-2 to TRBJ2-1; TRBD2 aligns across 9 bases. The sample consisted of peripheral blood. In DNA form, the CDR3 reads TGTGCCAGCAGCCCCGTAGCGGGAGCTATAGATGAGCAGTTCTTC. It codes for CASSPVAGAIDEQFF.